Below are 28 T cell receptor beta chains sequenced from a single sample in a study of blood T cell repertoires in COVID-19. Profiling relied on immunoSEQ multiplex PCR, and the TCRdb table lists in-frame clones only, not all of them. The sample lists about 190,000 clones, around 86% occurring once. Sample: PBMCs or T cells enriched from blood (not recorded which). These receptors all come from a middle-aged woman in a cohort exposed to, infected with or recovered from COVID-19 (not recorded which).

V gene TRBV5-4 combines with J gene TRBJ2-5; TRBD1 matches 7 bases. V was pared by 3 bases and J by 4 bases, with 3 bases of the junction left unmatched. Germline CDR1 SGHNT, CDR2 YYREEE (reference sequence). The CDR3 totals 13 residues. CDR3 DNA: TGTGCCAGCAGCTCTGACAGGGTAGAGACCCAGTACTTC. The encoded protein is CASSSDRVETQYF.

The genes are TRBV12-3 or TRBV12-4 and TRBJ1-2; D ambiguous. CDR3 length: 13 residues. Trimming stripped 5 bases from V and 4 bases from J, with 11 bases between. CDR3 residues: CASSPPGLYGYTF. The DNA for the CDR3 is TGTGCCAGCAGTCCCCCCGGACTCTATGGCTACACCTTC.

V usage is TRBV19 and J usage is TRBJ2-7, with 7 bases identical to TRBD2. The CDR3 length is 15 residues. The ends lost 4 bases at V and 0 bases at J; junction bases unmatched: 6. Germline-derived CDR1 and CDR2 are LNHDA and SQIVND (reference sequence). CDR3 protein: CASSTPLAASYEQYF. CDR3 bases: TGTGCCAGTAGTACCCCCCTAGCGGCCTCCTACGAGCAGTACTTC.

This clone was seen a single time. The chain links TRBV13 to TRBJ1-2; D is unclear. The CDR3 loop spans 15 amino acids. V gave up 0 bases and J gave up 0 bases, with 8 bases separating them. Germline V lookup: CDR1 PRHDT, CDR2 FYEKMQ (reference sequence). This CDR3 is CASSLGRSANYGYTF. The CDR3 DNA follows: TGTGCCAGCAGCTTAGGGAGGTCTGCTAACTATGGCTACACCTTC.

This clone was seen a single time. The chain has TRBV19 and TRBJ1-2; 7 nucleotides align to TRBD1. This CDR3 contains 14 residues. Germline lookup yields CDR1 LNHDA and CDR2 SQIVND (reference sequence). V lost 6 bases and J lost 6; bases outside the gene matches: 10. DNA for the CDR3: TGTGCCAGTAGCATAAAGGGGGCAGGGAATGGCTACACCTTC. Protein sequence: CASSIKGAGNGYTF.

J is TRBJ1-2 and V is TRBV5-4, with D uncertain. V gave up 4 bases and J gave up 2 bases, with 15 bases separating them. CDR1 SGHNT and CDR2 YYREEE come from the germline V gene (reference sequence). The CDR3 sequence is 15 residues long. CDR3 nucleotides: TGTGCCAGCAGCACGGCCGGGGAGAGGAACTATGGCTACACCTTC. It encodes CASSTAGERNYGYTF.

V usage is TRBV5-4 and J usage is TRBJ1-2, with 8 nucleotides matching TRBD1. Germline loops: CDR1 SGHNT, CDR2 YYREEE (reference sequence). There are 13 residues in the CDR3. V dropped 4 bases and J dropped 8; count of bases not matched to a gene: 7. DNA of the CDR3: TGTGCCAGCAGCACCACGACAGGGGCCGGCTACACCTTC. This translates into CASSTTTGAGYTF.

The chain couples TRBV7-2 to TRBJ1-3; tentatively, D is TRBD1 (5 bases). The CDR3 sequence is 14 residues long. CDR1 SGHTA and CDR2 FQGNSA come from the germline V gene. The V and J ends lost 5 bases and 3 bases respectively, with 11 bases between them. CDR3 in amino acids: CASSVGGDGNTIYF. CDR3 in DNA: TGTGCCAGCAGCGTGGGGGGGGATGGAAACACCATATATTTT.

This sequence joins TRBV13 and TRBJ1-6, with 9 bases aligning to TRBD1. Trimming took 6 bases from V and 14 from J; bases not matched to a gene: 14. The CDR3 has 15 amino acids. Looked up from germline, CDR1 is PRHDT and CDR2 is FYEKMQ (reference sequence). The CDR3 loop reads CASRLKGTGQQTLHF. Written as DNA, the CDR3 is TGTGCCAGCAGGCTCAAGGGGACAGGGCAGCAAACCCTCCACTTT.

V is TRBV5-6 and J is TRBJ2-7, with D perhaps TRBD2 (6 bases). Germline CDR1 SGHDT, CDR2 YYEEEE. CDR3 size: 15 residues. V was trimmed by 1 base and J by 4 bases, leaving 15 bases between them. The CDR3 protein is CASSLMRPGVYEQYF. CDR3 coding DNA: TGTGCCAGCAGCTTGATGAGGCCGGGAGTTTACGAGCAGTACTTC.

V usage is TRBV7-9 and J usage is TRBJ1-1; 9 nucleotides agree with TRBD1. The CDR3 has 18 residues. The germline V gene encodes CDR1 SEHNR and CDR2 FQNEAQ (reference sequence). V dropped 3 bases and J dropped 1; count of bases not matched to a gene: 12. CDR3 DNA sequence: TGTGCCAGCAGCTTGTTCTCGGGACAGGGTAATTCGAACACTGAAGCTTTCTTT. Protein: CASSLFSGQGNSNTEAFF.

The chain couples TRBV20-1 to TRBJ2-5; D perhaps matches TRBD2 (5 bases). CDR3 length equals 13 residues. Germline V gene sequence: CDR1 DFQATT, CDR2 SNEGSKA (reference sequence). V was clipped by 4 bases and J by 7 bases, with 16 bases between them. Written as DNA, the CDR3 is TGCAGTGCTACTGACATCCTAGGAGGGACCCAGTACTTC. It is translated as CSATDILGGTQYF.

DNA for the CDR3: TGTGCCAGCAGCCCTGGACTAGCGGGGTACACCGGGGAGCTGTTTTTT. Translating gives CASSPGLAGYTGELFF. The chain couples TRBV7-9 to TRBJ2-2; 12 bases align to TRBD2. V lost 5 bases and J lost 3; bases outside the gene matches: 4. This CDR3 spans 16 amino acids. From germline, CDR1 is SEHNR and CDR2 FQNEAQ (reference sequence). Filled out from reference TRBV7-9 and TRBJ2-2, the complete variable domain reads DTGVSQNPRHKITKRGQNVTFRCDPISEHNRLYWYRQTLGQGPEFLTYFQNEAQLEKSRLLSDRFSAERPKGSFSTLEIQRTEQGDSAMYLCASSPGLAGYTGELFFGEGSRLTVL.

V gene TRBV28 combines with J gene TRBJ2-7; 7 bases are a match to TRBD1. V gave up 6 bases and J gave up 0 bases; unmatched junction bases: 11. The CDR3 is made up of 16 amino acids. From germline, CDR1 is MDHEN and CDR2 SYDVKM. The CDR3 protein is CASSPPTGSPSYEQYF. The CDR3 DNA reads TGTGCCAGCAGCCCGCCGACAGGGTCCCCCTCCTACGAGCAGTACTTC.

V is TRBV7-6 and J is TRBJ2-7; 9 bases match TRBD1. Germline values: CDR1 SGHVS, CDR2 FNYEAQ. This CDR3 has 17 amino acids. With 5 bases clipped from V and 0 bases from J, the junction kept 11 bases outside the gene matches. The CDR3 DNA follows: TGTGCCAGCAGCCCGGGGACAGGGCACCAGGGCTCCTACGAGCAGTACTTC. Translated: CASSPGTGHQGSYEQYF.

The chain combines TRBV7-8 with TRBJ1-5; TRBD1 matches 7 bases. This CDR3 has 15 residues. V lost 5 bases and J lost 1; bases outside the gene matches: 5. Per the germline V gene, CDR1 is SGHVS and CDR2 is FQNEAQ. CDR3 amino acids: CASSPQGRSNQPQHF. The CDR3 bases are TGTGCCAGCAGCCCACAGGGGAGAAGCAATCAGCCCCAGCATTTT.

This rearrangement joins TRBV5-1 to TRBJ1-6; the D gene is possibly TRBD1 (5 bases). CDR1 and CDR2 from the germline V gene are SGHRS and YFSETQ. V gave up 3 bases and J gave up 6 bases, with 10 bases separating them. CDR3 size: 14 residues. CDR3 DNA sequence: TGCGCCAGCAGCTACATGGGGGGTAATTCACCCCTCCACTTT. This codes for CASSYMGGNSPLHF.

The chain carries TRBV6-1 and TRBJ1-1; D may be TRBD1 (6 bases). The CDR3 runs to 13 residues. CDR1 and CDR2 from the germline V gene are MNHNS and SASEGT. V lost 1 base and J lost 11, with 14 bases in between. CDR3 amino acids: CASSEEWQGMAFF. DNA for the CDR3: TGTGCCAGCAGTGAAGAATGGCAGGGGATGGCTTTCTTT.

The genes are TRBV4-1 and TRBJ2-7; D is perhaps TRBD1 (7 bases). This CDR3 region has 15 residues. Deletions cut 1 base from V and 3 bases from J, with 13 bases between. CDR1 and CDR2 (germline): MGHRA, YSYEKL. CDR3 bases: TGCGCCAGCAGCCAAGCGGCAGGGGGAGGCTACGAGCAGTACTTC. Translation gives CASSQAAGGGYEQYF.

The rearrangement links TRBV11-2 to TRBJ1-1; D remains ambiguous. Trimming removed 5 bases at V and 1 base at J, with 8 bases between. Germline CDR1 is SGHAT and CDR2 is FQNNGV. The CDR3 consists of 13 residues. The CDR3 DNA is TGTGCCAGCAGCCTCAGCGGGAACACTGAAGCTTTCTTT. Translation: CASSLSGNTEAFF.

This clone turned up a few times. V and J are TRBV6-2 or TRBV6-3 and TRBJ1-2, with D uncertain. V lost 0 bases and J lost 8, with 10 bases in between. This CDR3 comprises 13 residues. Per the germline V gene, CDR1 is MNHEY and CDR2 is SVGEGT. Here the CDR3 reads CASSYSLGSGYTF. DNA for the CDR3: TGTGCCAGCAGTTACTCGCTGGGCTCGGGCTACACCTTC.

The DNA for the CDR3 is TGCGCCAGCAGCCGGGCAGGGGGGAACACCGGGGAGCTGTTTTTT. This encodes CASSRAGGNTGELFF. V gene TRBV4-1 combines with J gene TRBJ2-2; 7 bases are a match to TRBD1. CDR3 size: 15 residues. Germline lookup yields CDR1 MGHRA and CDR2 YSYEKL. The J segment lost 1 base and the V segment lost 4 bases, leaving 3 bases of the junction unmatched.

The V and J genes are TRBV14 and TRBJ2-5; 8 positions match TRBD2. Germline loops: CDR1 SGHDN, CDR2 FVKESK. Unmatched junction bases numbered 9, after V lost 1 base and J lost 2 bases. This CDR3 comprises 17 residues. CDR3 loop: CASSQGISGVRQETQYF. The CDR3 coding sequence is TGTGCCAGCAGCCAAGGAATTAGCGGGGTTAGACAAGAGACCCAGTACTTC.

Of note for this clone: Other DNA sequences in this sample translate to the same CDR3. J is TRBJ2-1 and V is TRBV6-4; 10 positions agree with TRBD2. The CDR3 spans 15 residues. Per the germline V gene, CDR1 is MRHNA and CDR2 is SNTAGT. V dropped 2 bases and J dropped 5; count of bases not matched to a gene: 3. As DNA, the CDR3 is TGTGCCAGCAGTGACGGGCTAGCGGGAGACAATGAGCAGTTCTTC. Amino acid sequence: CASSDGLAGDNEQFF.

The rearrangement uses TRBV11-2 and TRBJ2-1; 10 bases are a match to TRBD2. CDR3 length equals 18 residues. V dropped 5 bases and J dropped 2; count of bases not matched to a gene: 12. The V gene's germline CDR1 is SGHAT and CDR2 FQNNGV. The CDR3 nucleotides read TGTGCCAGCAGCGTGAATAATCTAGCGGGAGCCCCCTACAATGAGCAGTTCTTC. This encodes CASSVNNLAGAPYNEQFF.

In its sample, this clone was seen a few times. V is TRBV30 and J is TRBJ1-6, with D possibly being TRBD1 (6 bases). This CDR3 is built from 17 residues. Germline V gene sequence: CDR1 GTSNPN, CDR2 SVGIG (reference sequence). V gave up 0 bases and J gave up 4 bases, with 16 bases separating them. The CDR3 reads CAWSVVRTAEYNSPLHF. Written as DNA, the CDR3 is TGTGCCTGGAGTGTGGTTAGGACAGCAGAATATAATTCACCCCTCCACTTT.

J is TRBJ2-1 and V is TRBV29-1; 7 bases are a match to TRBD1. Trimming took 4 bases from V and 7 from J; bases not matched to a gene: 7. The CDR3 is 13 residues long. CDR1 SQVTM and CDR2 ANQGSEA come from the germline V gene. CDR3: CSVAPDRANEQFF. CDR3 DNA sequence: TGCAGCGTTGCTCCCGACAGGGCGAATGAGCAGTTCTTC.

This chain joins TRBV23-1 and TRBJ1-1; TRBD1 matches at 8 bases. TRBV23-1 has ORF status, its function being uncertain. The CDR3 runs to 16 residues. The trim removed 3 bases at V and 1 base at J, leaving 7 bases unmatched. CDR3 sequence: CASSQAGRGPNTEAFF. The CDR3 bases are TGCGCCAGCAGTCAGGCCGGCAGGGGGCCGAACACTGAAGCTTTCTTT.